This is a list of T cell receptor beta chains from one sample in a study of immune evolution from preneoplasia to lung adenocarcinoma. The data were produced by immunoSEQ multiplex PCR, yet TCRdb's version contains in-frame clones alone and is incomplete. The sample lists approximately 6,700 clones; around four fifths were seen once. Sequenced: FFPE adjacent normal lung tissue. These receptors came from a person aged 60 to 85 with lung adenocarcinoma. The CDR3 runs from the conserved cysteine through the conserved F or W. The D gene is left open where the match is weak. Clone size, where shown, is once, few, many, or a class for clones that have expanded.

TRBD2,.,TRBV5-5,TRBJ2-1,TGTGCCAGCAGCTTGACTAGCGGTGACAATGAGCAGTTCTTC,CASSLTSGDNEQFF
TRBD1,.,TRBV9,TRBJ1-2,TGTGCCAGCAGCGGGACAGGACAGGGCTACACCTTC,CASSGTGQGYTF
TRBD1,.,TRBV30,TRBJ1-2,TGTGCCTGGAGCGGATCGACAGGGAGGGGGGGAGGCTACACCTTC,CAWSGSTGRGGGYTF
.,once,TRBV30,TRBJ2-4,TGTGCCTGGAAGGAGGCGGGGACGGCCAAAAACATTCAGTACTTC,CAWKEAGTAKNIQYF
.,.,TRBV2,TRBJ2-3,TGTGCCAGCAGTGTCCTCGGGGGCACCACAGATACGCAGTATTTT,CASSVLGGTTDTQYF
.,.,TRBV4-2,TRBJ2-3,TGTGCCAGCAGCCAAGGGCCGGGACTCGCAGATACGCAGTATTTT,CASSQGPGLADTQYF
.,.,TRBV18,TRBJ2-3,TGTGCCAGCTCACCGACAGGCGACACAGATACGCAGTATTTT,CASSPTGDTDTQYF
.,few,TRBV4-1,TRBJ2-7,TGCGCCAGCAGCCCCCCAGGACGGCCCGACGAGCAGTACTTC,CASSPPGRPDEQYF
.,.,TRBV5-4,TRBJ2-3,TGTGCCAGCAGCCTAAGGGCAGATACGCAGTATTTT,CASSLRADTQYF
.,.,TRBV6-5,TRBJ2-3,TGTGCCAGCGGCTGGCCTGGCACAGATACGCAGTATTTT,CASGWPGTDTQYF
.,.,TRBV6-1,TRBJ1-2,TGTGCCAGCAGTGTTCGGGGCTATGGCTACACCTTC,CASSVRGYGYTF
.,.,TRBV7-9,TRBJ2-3,TGTGCCAGCAGCCCTAGGGTCGATTCCACGCAGTATTTT,CASSPRVDSTQYF
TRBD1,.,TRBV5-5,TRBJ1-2,TGTGCCAGCAGCTTGGTTTCCGGACAGGGGAGCTATGGCTACACCTTC,CASSLVSGQGSYGYTF
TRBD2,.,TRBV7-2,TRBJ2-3,TGTGCCAGCAGCTCGGGACTAGCGGGAGGGCCCAGCACAGATACGCAGTATTTT,CASSSGLAGGPSTDTQYF
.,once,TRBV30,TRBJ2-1,TGTGCCTGGAGTAAGGGTATTACGTACAATGAGCAGTTCTTC,CAWSKGITYNEQFF
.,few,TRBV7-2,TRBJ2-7,TGTGCCAGCAGCTTAGCCCGGGACGGGGCCTACGAGCAGTACTTC,CASSLARDGAYEQYF
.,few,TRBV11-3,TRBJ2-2,TGTGCCAGCAGCTTAAGCGGAGACACCGGGGAGCTGTTTTTT,CASSLSGDTGELFF
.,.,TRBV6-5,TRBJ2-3,TGTGCCAGCAGTTACTCGGAGGAATCCACAGATACGCAGTATTTT,CASSYSEESTDTQYF
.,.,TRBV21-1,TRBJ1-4,TGTGCCAGCAGCAAAGATCAGGAGAGGGCTTGCGAAAAACTGTTTTTT,CASSKDQERACEKLFF
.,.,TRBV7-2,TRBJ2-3,TGTGCCAGCAGCTTAGTGCTAGCTTTCGATACGCAGTATTTT,CASSLVLAFDTQYF
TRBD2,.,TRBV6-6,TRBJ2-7,TGTGCCAGCAGTTACTCCCAGACTAGCGCCTACGAGCAGTACTTC,CASSYSQTSAYEQYF
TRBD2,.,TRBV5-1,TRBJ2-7,TGCGCCAGCAGCCCCGGGCTAGCGGCCAACTACGAGCAGTACTTC,CASSPGLAANYEQYF
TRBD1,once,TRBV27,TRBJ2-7,TGTGCCAGCAGTCGGACAGGGGGAAGGTACGAGCAGTACTTC,CASSRTGGRYEQYF
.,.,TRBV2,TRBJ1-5,TGTGCCAGCAGTGACAGCCATAGCAATCAGCCCCAGCATTTT,CASSDSHSNQPQHF
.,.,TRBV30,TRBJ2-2,TGTGCCTGGCAAGGGGGGAGGTCCACCGGGGAGCTGTTTTTT,CAWQGGRSTGELFF